Listed here are 29 T cell receptor beta chains from one sample, sequenced in a study of T cells in Graves' hyperthyroidism and ophthalmopathy. RNA transcripts served as the template for amplifying TCR beta CDR3 regions. TCR CDR3 regions were first amplified by RT-PCR with HTBI primers. Each CDR3 protein is one row after TCRdb ran MiXCR on the multiplex PCR reads. This repertoire shows under 700,000 distinct CDR3 sequences, 16% found once; its top ten account for 18%. Sample: blood. Source of these receptors: a woman aged 18-30 years with Graves' hyperthyroidism.

In its sample, this clonotype was seen many times. The genes are TRBV7-9 and TRBJ2-5; no reliable D call. V was trimmed by 5 bases and J by 5 bases, leaving 12 bases between them. This CDR3 has 13 residues. Germline assignment: CDR1 SEHNR and CDR2 FQNEAQ (reference sequence). The CDR3 protein is CASSLITGETQYF. In DNA form, the CDR3 reads TGTGCCAGCAGCCTTATTACCGGGGAGACCCAGTACTTC.

This clonotype came up many times. The V call is TRBV7-8, the J call TRBJ1-1; D might be TRBD1 (6 bases). CDR1 and CDR2 from the germline V gene are SGHVS and FQNEAQ. With 2 bases removed from V and 0 bases from J, the gap between germline ends came to 13 bases. The CDR3 consists of 16 residues. The CDR3 DNA sequence: TGTGCCAGCAGCTTAAGGGGGTACGCAATGAACACTGAAGCTTTCTTT. Amino acids: CASSLRGYAMNTEAFF.

This clonotype was picked up a small number of times. The chain employs TRBV10-3 and TRBJ2-1; 9 positions agree with TRBD2. Trimming cost V 9 bases and J 8 bases; bases outside gene matches: 11. This CDR3 spans 14 amino acids. Looked up from germline, CDR1 is ENHRY and CDR2 is SYGVKD. CDR3 residues: CAIQRGAAGDEQFF. The CDR3 bases are TGTGCCATTCAGCGGGGGGCCGCTGGCGATGAGCAGTTCTTC.

In this sample, this clonotype turned up a few times. This rearrangement joins TRBV2 to TRBJ2-1; 8 nucleotides align to TRBD2. The CDR3 is made up of 15 amino acids. The V gene end was trimmed by 6 bases and the J gene end by 3 bases; junction bases not matched to a gene: 7. Germline CDR1 is SNHLY and CDR2 is FYNNEI. CDR3 sequence (DNA): TGTGCCAGCAGCCTTACTAGCGGCGACTACAATGAGCAGTTCTTC. It is translated as CASSLTSGDYNEQFF.

The sample holds a few counts of this clonotype. The rearrangement joins TRBV12-3 or TRBV12-4 to TRBJ1-5; D is uncertain. There are 13 residues in the CDR3. Trimming removed 7 bases at V and 0 bases at J, with 7 bases between. The DNA of the CDR3 is TGTGCCAGCAATGTGGATAGCAATCAGCCCCAGCATTTT. Translation gives CASNVDSNQPQHF.

This clonotype appeared a few times. The chain employs TRBV5-1 and TRBJ1-1; 8 bases fit TRBD1. CDR1 is SGHRS, CDR2 YFSETQ, per germline. With 1 base clipped from V and 4 bases from J, the junction kept 6 bases outside the gene matches. The CDR3 totals 15 residues. CDR3 DNA sequence: TGCGCCAGCAGCTTGACCAGGGGGCCCTCCACTGAAGCTTTCTTT. It translates to CASSLTRGPSTEAFF.

A word on this clonotype: This may be a read error, as it is one base from a much larger clone. The chain is built from TRBV2 and TRBJ1-1; 8 bases map to TRBD1. Germline CDR1 SNHLY, CDR2 FYNNEI. This CDR3 comprises 14 residues. DNA for the CDR3: TGTGTCAGCAGTGCTGGACAGGGCGACACTGAAGCTTTCTTT. This encodes CVSSAGQGDTEAFF.

For this clonotype: This could be a read error, since a much larger clone is one nucleotide away. This rearrangement joins TRBV28 to TRBJ2-7; D is unclear. CDR1 and CDR2 from the germline V gene are MDHEN and SYDVKM. There are 13 residues in the CDR3. This CDR3 is CASRSDGSYKQYF. CDR3 in DNA: TGTGCCAGCAGATCCGACGGTTCCTACAAGCAGTACTTC.

This clonotype was found many times. V and J are TRBV9 and TRBJ2-7; 9 bases are shared with TRBD1. This CDR3 has 15 amino acids. The V gene's germline CDR1 is SGDLS and CDR2 YYNGEE. The junction had 7 bases not matched to a gene; V was cut back by 0 bases and J by 6 bases. CDR3: CASSVVDRGGSEQYF. The CDR3 DNA follows: TGTGCCAGCAGCGTAGTCGACAGGGGGGGATCCGAGCAGTACTTC.

This clonotype was detected many times. This chain connects TRBV11-2 to TRBJ2-3; TRBD2 aligns across 7 bases. J was trimmed by 0 bases and V by 2 bases; bases with no gene match: 5. The V gene's germline CDR1 is SGHAT and CDR2 FQNNGV. This CDR3 region has 16 residues. The CDR3 region has the DNA TGTGCCAGCAGCTTATATAGCGGGCTTAGCACAGATACGCAGTATTTT. Translation: CASSLYSGLSTDTQYF.

This clonotype was counted at least ten times. The chain employs TRBV24-1 and TRBJ2-2, with 8 bases aligning to TRBD2. CDR3 length equals 16 residues. The ends lost 2 bases at V and 4 bases at J; junction bases unmatched: 5. CDR1 is KGHDR and CDR2 is SFDVKD in the germline V gene. In nucleotides, the CDR3 is TGTGCCACCAGTGATTATACGGGAGGGCCCACCGGGGAGCTGTTTTTT. Protein sequence: CATSDYTGGPTGELFF.

This clonotype was observed at least ten times. This rearrangement joins TRBV11-2 to TRBJ2-6; D is unclear. Germline V gene sequence: CDR1 SGHAT, CDR2 FQNNGV. The CDR3 totals 14 residues. Trimming stripped 2 bases from V and 1 base from J, with 3 bases between. The CDR3 bases are TGTGCCAGCAGCTTATTGTCTGGGGCCAACGTCCTGACTTTC. Amino acid sequence: CASSLLSGANVLTF.

This clonotype was found many times. The V call is TRBV6-1, the J call TRBJ2-7, with 10 bases identical to TRBD1. The CDR3 is 13 amino acids. Germline assignment: CDR1 MNHNS and CDR2 SASEGT. J lost 3 bases, V lost 10 bases, and 6 bases had no gene match. The CDR3 sequence: CATQDRGGYEQYF. Here the CDR3 DNA reads TGTGCCACGCAGGACAGGGGGGGCTACGAGCAGTACTTC.

This chain connects TRBV12-3 or TRBV12-4 to TRBJ1-5; D is ambiguous. The CDR3 totals 12 residues. Trimming shortened V by 5 bases and J by 6 bases, and 8 bases separated the two germline ends. CDR3 DNA: TGTGCCAGCAGTATAAACGCTCAGCCCCAGCATTTT. Protein sequence: CASSINAQPQHF.

This clonotype was observed many times. The chain combines TRBV7-2 with TRBJ2-3; D is perhaps TRBD1 (6 bases). This CDR3 comprises 15 residues. Trimming shortened V by 5 bases and J by 0 bases, and 12 bases separated the two germline ends. Germline V gives CDR1 SGHTA, CDR2 FQGNSA. CDR3 DNA: TGTGCCAGCAGCCCCCGCAGGGGAAGCACAGATACGCAGTATTTT. Translating gives CASSPRRGSTDTQYF.

This clonotype was detected only a few times. The chain joins TRBV28 to TRBJ1-6; maybe TRBD1 (6 bases). The CDR3 is 15 amino acids. Germline V gives CDR1 MDHEN, CDR2 SYDVKM. V was cut by 7 bases and J by 10 bases, with 20 bases left in between. CDR3 in DNA: TGTGCCAGCACATCAGGGGCACAGGAGTACTCACCCCTCCACTTT. This codes for CASTSGAQEYSPLHF.

The rearrangement uses TRBV20-1 and TRBJ1-1, with D possibly TRBD1 on 6 matching bases. Trimming took off 0 bases at V and 1 base at J, with 12 bases between the two ends. CDR3 size: 15 residues. From germline, CDR1 is DFQATT and CDR2 SNEGSKA (reference sequence). DNA of the CDR3: TGCAGTGCTAGAGATGCGGCAGGGGCGAACACTGAAGCTTTCTTT. This gives the protein CSARDAAGANTEAFF.

The rearrangement joins TRBV29-1 to TRBJ2-7; D is unresolved. The germline V and J ends were trimmed by 7 bases and 3 bases, with 10 bases remaining between them. The CDR3 loop spans 11 amino acids. The germline V gene has CDR1 SQVTM and CDR2 ANQGSEA. The DNA for the CDR3 is TGCAGCGGAAAGATTCGCTACGAGCAGTACTTC. It translates to CSGKIRYEQYF.

This clonotype was detected many times. This sequence joins TRBV20-1 and TRBJ2-5; possible D gene TRBD1, 5 bases. The germline V gene encodes CDR1 DFQATT and CDR2 SNEGSKA (reference sequence). CDR3 size: 13 residues. Trimming took off 6 bases at V and 3 bases at J, with 14 bases between the two ends. The CDR3 bases are TGCAGTGCCGACAGAGATGCGAAAGAGACCCAGTACTTC. Translation gives CSADRDAKETQYF.

This chain connects TRBV6-1 to TRBJ1-2, with 7 positions matching TRBD1. Germline-derived CDR1 and CDR2 are MNHNS and SASEGT. Germline trimming cut 2 bases from V and 2 bases from J; bases unmatched to any gene: 8. The CDR3 loop spans 16 amino acids. CDR3 sequence (DNA): TGTGCCAGCAGTGAACCGAGACAGGGTTCCAACTATGGCTACACCTTC. Translating gives CASSEPRQGSNYGYTF.

The table lists this clonotype with a few counts. The chain links TRBV14 to TRBJ2-1, with TRBD2 matching 12 bases. Germline V gene sequence: CDR1 SGHDN, CDR2 FVKESK. CDR3 length: 17 residues. Trimming at V came to 0 bases and at J to 9 bases, leaving 9 bases not matched to a gene. The CDR3 reads CASSQDRRLAGVGEQFF. The CDR3 DNA reads TGTGCCAGCAGCCAAGATCGGAGACTAGCGGGAGTGGGTGAGCAGTTCTTC. The complete variable domain, with remaining parts taken from reference TRBV14 and TRBJ2-1, reads EAGVTQFPSHSVIEKGQTVTLRCDPISGHDNLYWYRRVMGKEIKFLLHFVKESKQDESGMPNNRFLAERTGGTYSTLKVQPAELEDSGVYFCASSQDRRLAGVGEQFFGPGTRLTVL.

The V gene is TRBV6-5, the J gene TRBJ2-1; TRBD2 matches 12 bases. Germline V CDR1 and CDR2: MNHEY, SVGAGI. Unmatched junction bases numbered 6, after V lost 0 bases and J lost 6 bases. The CDR3 sequence is 17 residues long. The CDR3 sequence: CASSYSLGLAGSNEQFF. CDR3 sequence (DNA): TGTGCCAGCAGTTACTCCCTCGGACTAGCGGGATCCAATGAGCAGTTCTTC.

The chain is built from TRBV9 and TRBJ1-1; no reliable D call. CDR1 and CDR2 from the germline V gene are SGDLS and YYNGEE. The CDR3 has 15 amino acids. V was trimmed by 4 bases and J by 10 bases, leaving 23 bases between them. CDR3 DNA sequence: TGTGCCAGCAGCCCCCCACGGGCTGAGGGTGGGAGAGCTTTCTTT. Encoded protein: CASSPPRAEGGRAFF.

This clonotype was found many times. V and J are TRBV9 and TRBJ1-2, with D perhaps matching TRBD1 (5 bases). Germline V gene lookup returns CDR1 SGDLS and CDR2 YYNGEE. V dropped 3 bases and J dropped 4 bases, with 10 bases sitting between them. The CDR3 has 13 amino acids. The CDR3 DNA reads as TGTGCCAGCAGCGGGTGGCAGGGCTATGGCTACACCTTC. It specifies CASSGWQGYGYTF.

This clonotype was picked up a small number of times. This sequence joins TRBV2 and TRBJ2-7; a possible D gene is TRBD2 (6 bases). Germline-derived CDR1 and CDR2 are SNHLY and FYNNEI. The CDR3 spans 15 residues. V lost 2 bases, J lost 1 base, and 12 bases lay in between. CDR3 bases: TGTGCCAGCAGTGAAATGGCCGGGACTTCCTACGAGCAGTACTTC. It specifies CASSEMAGTSYEQYF.

This clonotype was detected many times. The chain carries TRBV6-2 or TRBV6-3 and TRBJ1-5, with D possibly being TRBD1 (6 bases). V was shortened by 2 bases and J by 7 bases, with 15 bases between the two germline ends. The CDR3 loop spans 15 amino acids. Germline CDR1 MNHEY, CDR2 SVGEGT. The CDR3 loop is CASSYPTGFRQPQHF. The CDR3 DNA sequence: TGTGCCAGCAGTTACCCGACAGGATTTAGACAGCCCCAGCATTTT.

This clonotype showed up just a few times. The chain combines TRBV3-1 with TRBJ2-3; 9 bases are a match to TRBD2. Germline V gene lookup returns CDR1 LGHDT and CDR2 YNNKEL (reference sequence). Trimming took 1 base from V and 4 from J; bases not matched to a gene: 9. The CDR3 has 17 amino acids. The chain's CDR3 is CASSQGGGGGLSDTQYF. The CDR3 nucleotides are TGTGCCAGCAGCCAAGGCGGCGGGGGGGGGTTGTCAGATACGCAGTATTTT.

This clonotype occurred many times. The chain has TRBV7-9 and TRBJ2-1, with 9 positions matching TRBD1. In germline, CDR1 is SEHNR, CDR2 FQNEAQ (reference sequence). V shed 5 bases and J 4 bases; nucleotides not matched to a gene: 6. This CDR3 has 15 amino acids. This chain's CDR3 is CASSPRDRAYNEQFF. CDR3 DNA: TGTGCCAGCAGCCCCCGGGACAGGGCTTACAATGAGCAGTTCTTC.

This clonotype was seen a few times. The chain employs TRBV29-1 and TRBJ1-1, with D perhaps matching TRBD1 (5 bases). This CDR3 is 11 amino acids long. Trimming stripped 7 bases from V and 6 bases from J, with 12 bases between. The germline V gene has CDR1 SQVTM and CDR2 ANQGSEA. The CDR3 DNA sequence: TGCAGCGCCGGAAGGACACCTGAAGCTTTCTTT. This sequence encodes CSAGRTPEAFF.